A selection of T cell receptor beta chains follows, all from one sample in a study of OX40 agonist ivuxolimab in advanced cancers. Assay used: immunoSEQ multiplex PCR; TCRdb lists only in-frame clones, some missing. The repertoire holds about 82,000 clones, with roughly 85% as singletons. This sample comprised CD4+ or CD8+ T cells sorted from blood, obtained in a trial of the OX40 agonist ivuxolimab. These receptors all come from an adult with an advanced solid tumor such as melanoma, head and neck, liver or kidney cancer. The CDR3 runs from the conserved cysteine through the conserved F or W. D genes are given only for firm matches. Only part of the rows carry a size: once, few, many, or a class if the clone is expanded.

abundance,v_gene,d_gene,j_gene,CDR3aa,CDR3nt
NA,TRBV5-4,TRBD2,TRBJ2-2,CASGLAGGRDTGELFF,TGTGCCAGCGGGCTAGCGGGGGGAAGGGACACCGGGGAGCTGTTTTTT
NA,TRBV7-2,NA,TRBJ1-5,CASSSPQGPQHF,TGTGCCAGCAGCTCCCCCCAGGGGCCCCAGCATTTT
once,TRBV6-5,NA,TRBJ2-7,CASGGETYEQYF,TGTGCCAGCGGCGGTGAAACCTACGAGCAGTACTTC
few,TRBV19,NA,TRBJ1-2,CASSISRLTNYGYTF,TGTGCCAGTAGTATTAGTAGGCTTACTAACTATGGCTACACCTTC
NA,TRBV2,TRBD1,TRBJ2-7,CASNRGYEQYF,TGTGCCAGCAACAGGGGCTACGAGCAGTACTTC
NA,TRBV27,NA,TRBJ2-2,CASSLTGELFF,TGTGCCAGCAGTTTAACCGGGGAGCTGTTTTTT
NA,TRBV11-2,TRBD2,TRBJ2-5,CASSSRLLAGGETQYF,TGTGCCAGCAGTTCTCGATTACTAGCGGGGGGAGAGACCCAGTACTTC
NA,TRBV9,TRBD2,TRBJ2-3,CASSVGGTSAGGTQYF,TGTGCCAGCAGCGTAGGCGGGACTAGCGCCGGGGGGACGCAGTATTTT
NA,TRBV2,NA,TRBJ2-1,CASKGIPGNNEQFF,TGTGCCAGCAAAGGGATCCCGGGTAACAATGAGCAGTTCTTC
once,TRBV18,TRBD1,TRBJ2-2,CASSDRDTGELFF,TGTGCCAGCTCCGACAGGGACACCGGGGAGCTGTTTTTT
NA,TRBV27,NA,TRBJ2-7,CASSHDRTYEQYF,TGTGCCAGCAGCCACGACAGAACCTACGAGCAGTACTTC
once,TRBV11-2,TRBD1,TRBJ2-2,CASSLFHTGQVAGTGELFF,TGTGCCAGCAGCTTATTCCACACCGGACAGGTGGCGGGCACCGGGGAGCTGTTTTTT
NA,TRBV5-4,NA,TRBJ2-7,CASSFIQHSGVSSYEQYF,TGTGCCAGCAGCTTTATCCAGCATTCAGGGGTAAGCTCCTACGAGCAGTACTTC
NA,TRBV5-6,NA,TRBJ2-7,CASSFEQYYEQYF,TGTGCCAGCAGCTTTGAACAGTACTACGAGCAGTACTTC
NA,TRBV7-2,NA,TRBJ1-1,CASSPAGPPNTEAFF,TGTGCCAGCAGTCCCGCCGGGCCCCCGAACACTGAAGCTTTCTTT
few,TRBV6-5,TRBD1,TRBJ2-7,CASSYSGQGYEQYF,TGTGCCAGCAGTTACTCTGGACAGGGGTACGAGCAGTACTTC
NA,TRBV5-1,TRBD1,TRBJ2-1,CASSLTGAPRNEQFF,TGCGCCAGCAGCCTAACAGGGGCCCCCCGCAATGAGCAGTTCTTC
few,TRBV6-6,TRBD1,TRBJ1-2,CASSFLQGSYGYTF,TGTGCCAGCAGTTTCTTACAGGGGAGCTATGGCTACACCTTC
few,TRBV30,TRBD1,TRBJ1-2,CAWKGAGRGRSYTF,TGTGCCTGGAAGGGGGCAGGGAGGGGTCGGAGCTACACCTTC
NA,TRBV6-1,TRBD1,TRBJ2-2,CASRGQGAGGELFF,TGTGCCAGCAGGGGACAGGGGGCGGGCGGGGAGCTGTTTTTT
NA,TRBV6-5,TRBD1,TRBJ1-5,CASSYSIGGDQPQHF,TGTGCCAGCAGTTACTCGATAGGGGGCGATCAGCCCCAGCATTTT
NA,TRBV19,NA,TRBJ1-2,CASSDQGRYGYTF,TGTGCCAGTAGTGACCAGGGGAGGTATGGCTACACCTTC
NA,TRBV7-8,NA,TRBJ1-1,CASSFSEVNTEAFF,TGTGCCAGCAGCTTTTCTGAGGTGAACACTGAAGCTTTCTTT
NA,TRBV5-4,TRBD1,TRBJ2-5,CASSLWFGTGAQETQYF,TGTGCCAGCAGCTTGTGGTTTGGGACAGGGGCGCAAGAGACCCAGTACTTC
NA,TRBV2,NA,TRBJ2-7,CASSEEGADYEQYF,TGTGCCAGCAGTGAAGAAGGGGCGGACTACGAGCAGTACTTC
NA,TRBV4-3,NA,TRBJ1-5,CASSQEGREGSSNQPQHF,TGCGCCAGCAGCCAAGAAGGACGGGAGGGGAGTAGCAATCAGCCCCAGCATTTT
once,TRBV2,NA,TRBJ1-5,CASSYRNINQPQHF,TGTGCCAGCAGTTACAGAAATATCAATCAGCCCCAGCATTTT
NA,TRBV5-1,NA,TRBJ1-4,CASSFQGVDEKLFF,TGCGCCAGCAGCTTTCAGGGAGTGGATGAAAAACTGTTTTTT
NA,TRBV12-1,NA,TRBJ2-3,CASSFASSGTDTQYF,TGTGCCAGCAGCTTTGCGTCTAGCGGTACAGATACGCAGTATTTT
NA,TRBV11-1,NA,TRBJ1-1,CASSLTRNTEAFF,TGTGCCAGCAGCTTAACGAGGAACACTGAAGCTTTCTTT
NA,TRBV7-3,NA,TRBJ2-5,CASSLAPQETQYF,TGTGCCAGCAGCTTAGCCCCCCAAGAGACCCAGTACTTC
NA,TRBV18,NA,TRBJ1-3,CASSPGVRNGNTIYF,TGTGCCAGCTCACCTGGGGTACGCAACGGGAACACCATATATTTT
few,TRBV13,NA,TRBJ1-6,CASSFGEPNSPLHF,TGTGCCAGCAGCTTCGGAGAACCTAATTCACCCCTCCACTTT
NA,TRBV4-2,NA,TRBJ2-5,CASSQGPALGATQETQYF,TGTGCCAGCAGCCAAGGTCCGGCCCTGGGGGCGACCCAAGAGACCCAGTACTTC
NA,TRBV5-1,NA,TRBJ2-1,CASSLGFAYNEQFF,TGCGCCAGCAGCTTGGGTTTCGCCTACAATGAGCAGTTCTTC
NA,TRBV5-4,TRBD1,TRBJ1-6,CASSIPGQGGNSPLHF,TGTGCCAGCAGCATACCGGGACAGGGGGGTAATTCACCCCTCCACTTT
NA,TRBV21-1,NA,TRBJ1-2,CASSKGGTGDNYGYTF,TGTGCCAGCAGCAAAGGTGGGACAGGGGATAACTATGGCTACACCTTC
NA,TRBV30,NA,TRBJ1-5,CAWSLGQLNQPQHF,TGTGCCTGGAGTTTAGGGCAGTTGAATCAGCCCCAGCATTTT
NA,TRBV5-4,NA,TRBJ2-5,CASSFPQGGRETQYF,TGTGCCAGCAGCTTCCCCCAGGGTGGAAGGGAGACCCAGTACTTC
NA,TRBV18,NA,TRBJ1-1,CASSPSVDTEAFF,TGTGCCAGCTCACCCTCGGTCGACACTGAAGCTTTCTTT
many,TRBV5-6,NA,TRBJ1-1,CASSLGGQYYTEAFF,TGTGCCAGCAGCTTGGGCGGACAGTACTACACTGAAGCTTTCTTT
NA,TRBV7-7,TRBD1,TRBJ2-3,CASSGTGPTDTQYF,TGTGCCAGCAGCGGGACAGGGCCCACAGATACGCAGTATTTT
once,TRBV7-9,TRBD1,TRBJ1-2,CASSLAHGSQGANYGYTF,TGTGCCAGCAGCTTAGCGCACGGTTCGCAGGGGGCTAACTATGGCTACACCTTC
NA,TRBV4-3,NA,TRBJ1-3,CASSQDSDSPRRDTIYF,TGCGCCAGCAGCCAAGATTCGGACTCGCCCAGGAGGGACACCATATATTTT
NA,TRBV5-4,NA,TRBJ2-5,CASSLANRRSETQYF,TGTGCCAGCAGCTTGGCCAATCGGCGTTCGGAGACCCAGTACTTC
NA,TRBV19,TRBD2,TRBJ2-3,CASAGTSVPDTQYF,TGTGCCAGCGCCGGGACTAGCGTCCCAGATACGCAGTATTTT
NA,TRBV7-7,TRBD1,TRBJ2-1,CASSLGTGRGNEQFF,TGTGCCAGCAGCTTGGGGACAGGGAGGGGCAATGAGCAGTTCTTC
few,TRBV7-2,TRBD1,TRBJ1-6,CASSLWGTGDSPLHF,TGTGCCAGCAGCCTCTGGGGGACAGGGGACTCACCCCTCCACTTT
NA,TRBV27,NA,TRBJ1-1,CASKTLGQMNTEAFF,TGTGCCAGCAAGACATTAGGACAGATGAACACTGAAGCTTTCTTT
NA,TRBV7-3,NA,TRBJ2-3,CASSSGLPVMYF,TGTGCCAGCAGCTCAGGACTGCCTGTTATGTATTTT
NA,TRBV2,TRBD1,TRBJ2-7,CASKRDRDYEQYF,TGTGCCAGCAAAAGGGACAGGGACTACGAGCAGTACTTC